These 32 T cell receptor beta chains were sequenced from one sample in a study of CD8+CD57+ T cells in acquired aplastic anemia. The use of genomic DNA as template underpinned the TCR beta VDJ and CDR3 profiling. TCRdb re-derived calls from the reads in MiXCR, one entry per CDR3 protein. The profile shows under 150,000 distinct CDR3 sequences, 41% of them singletons. Sequenced: sorted CD4+, CD8+, or CD8+CD57+ T cells (not recorded which) from PBMCs. These receptors originate from a human donor in good health, serving as a control.

This clonotype was detected many times. This CDR3 is CSARRVDTFSTDTQYF. The CDR3 nucleotides are TGCAGTGCTAGAAGGGTCGATACTTTTAGCACAGATACGCAGTATTTT. The rearrangement uses TRBV20-1 and TRBJ2-3; D not resolved. The CDR3 contains 16 residues. Germline assignment: CDR1 DFQATT and CDR2 SNEGSKA (reference sequence). V lost 2 bases and J lost 0, with 15 bases in between.

The V and J genes are TRBV19 and TRBJ1-2; maybe TRBD1 (6 bases). Germline V gene sequence: CDR1 LNHDA, CDR2 SQIVND (reference sequence). Trimming took 3 bases from V and 5 from J, leaving 16 bases between them. The CDR3 length is 15 residues. The CDR3 protein is CASSIGTWARYGYTF. The CDR3 DNA reads as TGTGCCAGTAGTATTGGGACATGGGCCCGATATGGCTACACCTTC.

In regard to this clonotype: The junction and the germline gene differ at one end; a read error may be behind it. CDR3 coding DNA: TGCGCCAGCAGGGCAAGCAGCGTCTCTCGAGAGACCCAGTACTTC. Translated, it gives CASRASSVSRETQYF. The rearrangement uses TRBV2 and TRBJ2-5; the D gene is possibly TRBD1 (5 bases). There are 15 residues in the CDR3. The germline V gene has CDR1 SNHLY and CDR2 FYNNEI.

Notes on this clonotype: Since the CDR3 does not end with the conserved phenylalanine or tryptophan, this likely comes from a read error. The rearrangement uses TRBV25-1 and TRBJ2-5; TRBD2 matches 10 bases. The CDR3 is 17 residues long. V shed 6 bases and J 5 bases; nucleotides not matched to a gene: 15. Germline CDR1 and CDR2: MGHDK and SYGVNS. CDR3 amino acids: CASSQGLADTAFETQYL. For the CDR3, the DNA is TGTGCCAGCAGCCAAGGACTAGCGGATACGGCGTTTGAGACCCAGTACCTC.

The chain links TRBV20-1 to TRBJ1-6, with a tentative D call TRBD1 (6 bases). V lost 5 bases and J 10 bases, leaving 9 bases between the germline ends. The CDR3 contains 11 residues. CDR1 is DFQATT, CDR2 SNEGSKA, per germline (reference sequence). CDR3 sequence (DNA): TGCAGTGCTTACAGGGACTCACCCCTCCACTTT. Residues: CSAYRDSPLHF.

This clonotype was counted at least ten times. The chain joins TRBV18 to TRBJ1-2; D unresolved. Germline CDR1 reads KGHSH; CDR2 reads LQKENI. V was trimmed by 2 bases and J by 6 bases, leaving 13 bases between them. The CDR3 runs 14 residues. The CDR3 region is CASSPAAISDGYTF. CDR3 nucleotides: TGTGCCAGCTCACCAGCAGCGATTTCGGATGGCTACACCTTC. Together with reference TRBV18 and TRBJ1-2, the CDR3 gives the full variable domain: NAGVMQNPRHLVRRRGQEARLRCSPMKGHSHVYWYRQLPEEGLKFMVYLQKENIIDESGMPKERFSAEFPKEGPSILRIQQVVRGDSAAYFCASSPAAISDGYTFGSGTRLTVV.

This clonotype has a count of ten or more. The rearrangement joins TRBV20-1 to TRBJ2-3; 11 bases align to TRBD2. From germline, CDR1 is DFQATT and CDR2 SNEGSKA (reference sequence). CDR3 length: 15 amino acids. The CDR3 DNA reads as TGCAGCGCGGCACTTAGCGGGAGGGCTACAGATACGCAGTATTTT. It specifies CSAALSGRATDTQYF.

This chain uses TRBV5-1 with TRBJ2-3; D ambiguous. The germline CDR1 and CDR2 sequences are SGHRS and YFSETQ. The V end lost 0 bases, the J end lost 0 bases, and 8 bases lay between the germline ends. The CDR3 totals 15 residues. For the CDR3, the DNA is TGCGCCAGCAGCTTGGGGATAACTAGCACAGATACGCAGTATTTT. Residues: CASSLGITSTDTQYF.

This clonotype was observed a few times. The rearrangement uses TRBV10-1 and TRBJ2-7; maybe TRBD1 (5 bases). The V gene's germline CDR1 is WNHNN and CDR2 SYGVQD (reference sequence). This CDR3 is built from 13 residues. V lost 4 bases and J lost 2, with 9 bases in between. CDR3 nucleotide sequence: TGCGCCAGCAGTGCGTCAGGGACCTACGAGCAGTACTTC. Amino acid sequence: CASSASGTYEQYF.

This clonotype was observed many times. This chain joins TRBV20-1 and TRBJ1-1; D unresolved. V was cut by 6 bases and J by 1 base, with 15 bases left in between. CDR1 and CDR2 (germline): DFQATT, SNEGSKA (reference sequence). The CDR3 runs to 14 residues. The CDR3 DNA reads TGCAGTGCCGGACCTAGCCAAGGGAACACTGAAGCTTTCTTT. Its translation: CSAGPSQGNTEAFF.

Many counts were recorded for this clonotype. The chain uses TRBV5-8 and TRBJ1-1; TRBD1 matches 7 bases. The CDR3 covers 14 residues. CDR1 is SGHTS, CDR2 YDEGEE, per germline. J lost 5 bases, V lost 4 bases, and 8 bases had no gene match. The CDR3 loop is CASSNLQGRTEAFF. Written as DNA, the CDR3 is TGTGCCAGCAGCAACTTACAGGGGAGGACTGAAGCTTTCTTT. Drawing the rest from reference TRBV5-8 and TRBJ1-1, the complete variable domain is EAGVTQSPTHLIKTRGQQATLRCSPISGHTSVYWYQQALGLGLQFLLWYDEGEERNRGNFPPRFSGRQFPNYSSELNVNALELEDSALYLCASSNLQGRTEAFFGQGTRLTVV.

There are many counts of this clonotype. The gene calls are TRBV7-9 and TRBJ2-1, with a weak D call TRBD1 (6 bases). V was trimmed by 7 bases and J by 0 bases, leaving 19 bases between them. Germline loops: CDR1 SEHNR, CDR2 FQNEAQ (reference sequence). The CDR3 spans 17 residues. CDR3 nucleotide sequence: TGTGCCAGCATGGGGGTGGGGGCGCCTTCCTCCTACAATGAGCAGTTCTTC. This gives the protein CASMGVGAPSSYNEQFF.

This clonotype was detected many times. In nucleotides, the CDR3 is TGTGCCAGCAGAAGACCGGGACAGAGCTACGAGCAGTACTTC. As protein: CASRRPGQSYEQYF. This chain joins TRBV2 and TRBJ2-7; TRBD1 agrees at 7 bases. After removal of 6 bases from V and 3 bases from J, the junction contained 8 bases not matched to a gene. This CDR3 region has 14 residues. Germline V gene sequence: CDR1 SNHLY, CDR2 FYNNEI.

This clonotype was found many times. This chain links TRBV20-1 with TRBJ2-3; 11 bases align to TRBD1. In germline, CDR1 is DFQATT, CDR2 SNEGSKA (reference sequence). The CDR3 runs 15 residues. The junction had 3 bases not matched to a gene; V was cut back by 3 bases and J by 1 base. CDR3: CSASLGQGGTDTQYF. CDR3 bases: TGCAGTGCTAGCCTGGGACAGGGGGGCACAGATACGCAGTATTTT.

The chain uses TRBV7-9 and TRBJ1-6; possibly TRBD1 for D (6 bases). The CDR3 has 15 amino acids. Between the trimmed V and J ends, which lost 2 bases and 10 bases, there was a span of 15 bases. Germline V lookup: CDR1 SEHNR, CDR2 FQNEAQ (reference sequence). The CDR3: CASSLPGGGWSPLHF. The CDR3 coding sequence is TGTGCCAGCAGCTTACCGGGCGGGGGCTGGTCACCCCTCCACTTT.

This clonotype was detected many times. This chain connects TRBV3-1 to TRBJ2-7; 10 nucleotides line up with TRBD2. Trimming took 2 bases from V and 2 from J; bases not matched to a gene: 0. Per the germline V gene, CDR1 is LGHDT and CDR2 is YNNKEL (reference sequence). The CDR3 has 14 residues. Here the CDR3 DNA reads TGTGCCAGCAGCCAACTAGCGGGAGCCTACGAGCAGTACTTC. Its protein is CASSQLAGAYEQYF.

The V and J genes are TRBV20-1 and TRBJ1-1; 9 bases are a match to TRBD1. Germline V gene lookup returns CDR1 DFQATT and CDR2 SNEGSKA (reference sequence). Losses at the gene ends were 7 bases for V and 5 bases for J; bases not matched to a gene: 5. The CDR3 runs 12 residues. The DNA for the CDR3 is TGCAGTGGGGGACAGGGAGGGACTGAAGCTTTCTTT. It yields the protein CSGGQGGTEAFF.

V and J are TRBV10-3 and TRBJ1-2; D is unclear. Germline CDR1 is ENHRY and CDR2 is SYGVKD. V was cut by 4 bases and J by 0 bases, with 12 bases left in between. There are 15 residues in the CDR3. The CDR3 region has the DNA TGTGCCATCAGTGTGGGCAGCGCTTCTAACTATGGCTACACCTTC. Residues: CAISVGSASNYGYTF.

This clonotype was observed a handful of times. The V call is TRBV27, the J call TRBJ2-1; TRBD1 is a possible D gene (6 bases). The length of the CDR3 is 14 residues. The germline V and J ends were trimmed by 0 bases and 3 bases, with 6 bases remaining between them. Germline V gene sequence: CDR1 MNHEY, CDR2 SMNVEV (reference sequence). The CDR3 DNA reads TGTGCCAGCAGTTTATCACAGGGCTACAATGAGCAGTTCTTC. Translating it yields CASSLSQGYNEQFF.

This clonotype was seen many times. The V and J genes are TRBV24-1 and TRBJ1-4; tentatively, D is TRBD1 (5 bases). Germline assignment: CDR1 KGHDR and CDR2 SFDVKD. CDR3 length: 15 residues. V gave up 4 bases and J gave up 4 bases, with 12 bases separating them. This chain's CDR3 is CATSESDSNNEKLFF. CDR3 coding DNA: TGTGCCACCAGTGAATCCGACAGCAATAATGAAAAACTGTTTTTT.

This clonotype was seen many times. This chain joins TRBV30 and TRBJ2-1; tentative D call: TRBD2 (6 bases). Germline assignment: CDR1 GTSNPN and CDR2 SVGIG (reference sequence). Trimming shortened V by 3 bases and J by 10 bases, and 7 bases separated the two germline ends. The CDR3 sequence is 10 residues long. The CDR3 loop is CAWRLAEQFF. CDR3 DNA: TGTGCCTGGAGACTAGCAGAGCAGTTCTTC.

This clonotype showed up many times. This sequence joins TRBV12-3 or TRBV12-4 and TRBJ2-5, with TRBD1 matching 8 bases. With 6 bases clipped from V and 4 bases from J, the junction kept 7 bases outside the gene matches. CDR3 size: 14 residues. This CDR3 is CASSPDRVGETQYF. DNA of the CDR3: TGTGCCAGCAGCCCGGACAGGGTCGGAGAGACCCAGTACTTC.

Only a few counts were recorded for this clonotype. The chain joins TRBV5-1 to TRBJ2-2, with 15 bases identical to TRBD2. J lost 6 bases, V lost 1 base, and 16 bases had no gene match. CDR1 is SGHRS, CDR2 YFSETQ, per germline. This CDR3 is built from 21 residues. CDR3 region: CASSLPPRTSGRAKGPGELFF. The CDR3 DNA is TGCGCCAGCAGCTTGCCCCCTAGGACTAGCGGGAGGGCCAAAGGACCCGGGGAGCTGTTTTTT.

This clonotype was recorded many times. The V call is TRBV19, the J call TRBJ1-1, with D hard to call. The CDR3 has 14 amino acids. CDR1 is LNHDA, CDR2 SQIVND, per germline (reference sequence). V was shortened by 6 bases and J by 2 bases, with 13 bases between the two germline ends. In DNA, the CDR3 is TGTGCCAGTAGGAGGAAGACGGGCAACACTGAAGCTTTCTTT. As protein: CASRRKTGNTEAFF.

This clonotype appeared many times. The chain is built from TRBV19 and TRBJ1-1; D is unresolved. CDR1 LNHDA and CDR2 SQIVND come from the germline V gene (reference sequence). The CDR3 contains 12 residues. The V end lost 3 bases, the J end lost 5 bases, and 7 bases lay between the germline ends. The CDR3 protein is CASSMRVTEAFF. The CDR3 nucleotides read TGTGCCAGTAGTATGAGGGTTACTGAAGCTTTCTTT.

The chain joins TRBV19 to TRBJ2-7, with D perhaps TRBD1 or TRBD2 (5 bases each). The germline gives CDR1 LNHDA, CDR2 SQIVND (reference sequence). The germline V and J ends were trimmed by 5 bases and 2 bases, with 10 bases remaining between them. The CDR3 spans 13 residues. CDR3 nucleotide sequence: TGTGCCAGTAGTCGGGACCCTACCTACGAGCAGTACTTC. This sequence encodes CASSRDPTYEQYF.

The chain couples TRBV9 to TRBJ1-6, with 7 bases that match TRBD1. The V gene end was trimmed by 1 base and the J gene end by 7 bases; junction bases not matched to a gene: 2. Germline-derived CDR1 and CDR2 are SGDLS and YYNGEE. This CDR3 has 14 amino acids. CDR3 loop: CASSVNRGNSPLHF. The CDR3 bases are TGTGCCAGCAGCGTAAACAGGGGAAATTCACCCCTCCACTTT.

Details on this clonotype: A much larger clone sits a single nucleotide away, making a read error possible. V and J are TRBV6-1 and TRBJ1-2, with D tentatively TRBD1 (5 bases). The germline V gene has CDR1 MNHNS and CDR2 SASEGT. The V end lost 2 bases, the J end lost 6 bases, and 7 bases lay between the germline ends. This CDR3 is built from 12 residues. The CDR3 protein is CASSESGHGYTF. DNA of the CDR3: TGTGCCAGCAGTGAATCGGGACATGGCTACACCTTC.

This clonotype is deemed medium-sized (0.01 to 0.1%). The chain has TRBV25-1 and TRBJ2-1; TRBD2 is a possible D gene (5 bases). This CDR3 has 14 residues. The germline CDR1 and CDR2 sequences are MGHDK and SYGVNS. V shed 5 bases and J shed 4 bases, with 12 bases lying between them. The DNA for the CDR3 is TGTGCCAGCAGTCCGGAGGCCCCTTACAATGAGCAGTTCTTC. This gives the protein CASSPEAPYNEQFF.

V gene TRBV29-1 combines with J gene TRBJ1-3, with 9 bases fitting TRBD1. CDR1 is SQVTM, CDR2 ANQGSEA, per germline. The CDR3 loop spans 14 amino acids. The V segment lost 4 bases and the J segment 3 bases; nucleotides outside the gene matches: 4. This CDR3 is CSVGTGGDGNTIYF. The CDR3 nucleotides read TGCAGCGTTGGCACAGGGGGCGATGGAAACACCATATATTTT.

Notes on this clonotype: The junction departs from germline at one end; a sequencing error may be responsible. This chain joins TRBV7-9 and TRBJ2-7; no firm D call. CDR1 is SEHNR, CDR2 FQNEAQ, per germline (reference sequence). CDR3 length: 13 residues. Here the CDR3 DNA reads TGTGCCGGCAGCCCCCTCAGTGTCTACGAGCAGTACTTC. Amino acid sequence: CAGSPLSVYEQYF.

This clonotype was observed at least ten times. V and J are TRBV2 and TRBJ2-3, with 11 bases identical to TRBD2. Germline V gene sequence: CDR1 SNHLY, CDR2 FYNNEI. The CDR3 length is 15 residues. Trimming at V came to 9 bases and at J to 2 bases, leaving 7 bases not matched to a gene. The CDR3 DNA reads TGTGCCAGATCCGGGACTAGCGGCAACACAGATACGCAGTATTTT. This sequence encodes CARSGTSGNTDTQYF.